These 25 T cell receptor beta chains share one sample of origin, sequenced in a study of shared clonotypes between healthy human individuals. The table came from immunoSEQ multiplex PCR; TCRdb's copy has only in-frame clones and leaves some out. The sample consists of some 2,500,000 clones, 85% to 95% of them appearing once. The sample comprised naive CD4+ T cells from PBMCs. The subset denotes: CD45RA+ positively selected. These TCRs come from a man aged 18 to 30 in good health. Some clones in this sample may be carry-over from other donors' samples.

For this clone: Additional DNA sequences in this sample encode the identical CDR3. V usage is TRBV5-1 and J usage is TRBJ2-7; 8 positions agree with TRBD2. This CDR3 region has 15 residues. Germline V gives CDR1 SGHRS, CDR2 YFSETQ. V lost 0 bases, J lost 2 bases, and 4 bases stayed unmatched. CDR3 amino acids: CASSLVSGSPYEQYF. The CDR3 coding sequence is TGCGCCAGCAGCTTGGTGAGCGGGAGCCCCTACGAGCAGTACTTC.

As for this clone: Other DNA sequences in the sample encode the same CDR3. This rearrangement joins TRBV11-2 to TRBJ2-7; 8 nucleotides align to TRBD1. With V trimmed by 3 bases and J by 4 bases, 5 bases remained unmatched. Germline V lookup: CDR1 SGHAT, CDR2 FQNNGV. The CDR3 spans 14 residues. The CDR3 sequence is CASSFGQGTYEQYF. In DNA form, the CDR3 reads TGTGCCAGCAGCTTTGGACAGGGTACTTACGAGCAGTACTTC.

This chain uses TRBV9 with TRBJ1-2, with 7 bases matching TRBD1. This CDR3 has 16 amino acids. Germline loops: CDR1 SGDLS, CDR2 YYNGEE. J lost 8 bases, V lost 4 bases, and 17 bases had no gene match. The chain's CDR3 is CASSSTPATGRTGYTF. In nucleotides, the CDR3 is TGTGCCAGCAGCTCAACGCCCGCGACAGGGAGAACAGGCTACACCTTC.

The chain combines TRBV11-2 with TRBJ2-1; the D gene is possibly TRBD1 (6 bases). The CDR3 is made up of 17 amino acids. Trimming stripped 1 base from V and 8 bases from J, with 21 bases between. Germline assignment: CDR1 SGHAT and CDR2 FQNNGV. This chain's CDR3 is CASSLGSFTGNLDEQFF. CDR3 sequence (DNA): TGTGCCAGCAGCTTAGGCTCGTTTACAGGGAATTTAGATGAGCAGTTCTTC. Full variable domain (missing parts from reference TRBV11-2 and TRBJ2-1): EAGVAQSPRYKIIEKRQSVAFWCNPISGHATLYWYQQILGQGPKLLIQFQNNGVVDDSQLPKDRFSAERLKGVDSTLKIQPAKLEDSAVYLCASSLGSFTGNLDEQFFGPGTRLTVL.

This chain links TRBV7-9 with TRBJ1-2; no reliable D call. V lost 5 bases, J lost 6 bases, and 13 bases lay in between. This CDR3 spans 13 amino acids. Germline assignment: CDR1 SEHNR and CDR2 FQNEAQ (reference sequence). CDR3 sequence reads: CASSPWGIHGYTF. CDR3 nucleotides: TGTGCCAGCAGCCCATGGGGTATACATGGCTACACCTTC.

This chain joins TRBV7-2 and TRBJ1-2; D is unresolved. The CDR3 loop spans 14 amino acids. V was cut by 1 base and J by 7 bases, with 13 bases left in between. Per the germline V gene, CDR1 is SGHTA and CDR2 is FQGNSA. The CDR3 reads CASSLVGLTGGYTF. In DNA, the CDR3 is TGTGCCAGCAGCTTAGTTGGCCTGACCGGTGGCTACACCTTC.

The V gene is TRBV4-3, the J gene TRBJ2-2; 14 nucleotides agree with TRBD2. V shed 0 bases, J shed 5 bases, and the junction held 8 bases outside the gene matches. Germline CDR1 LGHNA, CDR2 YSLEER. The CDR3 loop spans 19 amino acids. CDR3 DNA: TGCGCCAGCAGCCAAGATGGGACTAGCGGGGGCCCGGGGACCGGGGAGCTGTTTTTT. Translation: CASSQDGTSGGPGTGELFF.

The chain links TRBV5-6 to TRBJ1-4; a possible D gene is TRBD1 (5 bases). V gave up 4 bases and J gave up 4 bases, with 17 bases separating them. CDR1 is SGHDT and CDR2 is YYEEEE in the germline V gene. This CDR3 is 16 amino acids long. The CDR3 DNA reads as TGTGCCAGCAGCCCGAGGGTCACAGGCCGTAATGAAAAACTGTTTTTT. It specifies CASSPRVTGRNEKLFF.

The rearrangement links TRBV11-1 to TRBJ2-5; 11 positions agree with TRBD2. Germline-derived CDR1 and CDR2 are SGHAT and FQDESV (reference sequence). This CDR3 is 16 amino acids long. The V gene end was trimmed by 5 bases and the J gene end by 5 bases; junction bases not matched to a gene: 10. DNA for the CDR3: TGTGCCAGCAGCCCTCTACTAGCGGGAGTGTCGGAGACCCAGTACTTC. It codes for CASSPLLAGVSETQYF.

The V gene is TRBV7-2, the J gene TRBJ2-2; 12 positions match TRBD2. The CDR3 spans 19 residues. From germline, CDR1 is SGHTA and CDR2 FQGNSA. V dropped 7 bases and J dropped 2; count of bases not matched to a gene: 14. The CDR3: CASTKSNPGLAGNTGELFF. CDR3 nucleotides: TGTGCCAGCACCAAATCAAACCCCGGACTAGCGGGAAACACCGGGGAGCTGTTTTTT. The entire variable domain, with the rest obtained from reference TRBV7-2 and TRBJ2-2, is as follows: GAGVSQSPSNKVTEKGKDVELRCDPISGHTALYWYRQSLGQGLEFLIYFQGNSAPDKSGLPSDRFSAERTGGSVSTLTIQRTQQEDSAVYLCASTKSNPGLAGNTGELFFGEGSRLTVL.

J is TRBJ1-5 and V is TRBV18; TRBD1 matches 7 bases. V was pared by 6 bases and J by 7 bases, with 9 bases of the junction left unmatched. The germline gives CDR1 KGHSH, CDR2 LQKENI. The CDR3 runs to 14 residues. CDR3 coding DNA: TGTGCCAGCTCTGAACAGGGGCTGGACCAGCCCCAGCATTTT. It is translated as CASSEQGLDQPQHF.

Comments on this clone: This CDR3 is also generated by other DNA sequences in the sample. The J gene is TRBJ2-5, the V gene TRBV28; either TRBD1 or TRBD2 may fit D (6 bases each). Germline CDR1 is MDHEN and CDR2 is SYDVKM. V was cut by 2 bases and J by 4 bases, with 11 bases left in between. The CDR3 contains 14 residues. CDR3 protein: CASSLGGRGETQYF. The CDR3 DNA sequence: TGTGCCAGCAGTTTAGGGGGGCGGGGAGAGACCCAGTACTTC.

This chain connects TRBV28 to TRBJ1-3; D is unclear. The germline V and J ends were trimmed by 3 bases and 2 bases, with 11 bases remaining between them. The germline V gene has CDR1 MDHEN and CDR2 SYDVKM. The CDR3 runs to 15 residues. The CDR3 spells CASSLRREAGNTIYF. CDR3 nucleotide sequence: TGTGCCAGCAGTTTGAGGCGGGAAGCTGGAAACACCATATATTTT.

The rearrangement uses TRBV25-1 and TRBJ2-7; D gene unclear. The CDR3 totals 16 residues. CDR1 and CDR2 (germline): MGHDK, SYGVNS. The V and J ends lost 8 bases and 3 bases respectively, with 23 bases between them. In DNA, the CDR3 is TGTGCCAGCCCTAACGTCAGACAACATGTCCACTACGAGCAGTACTTC. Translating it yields CASPNVRQHVHYEQYF.

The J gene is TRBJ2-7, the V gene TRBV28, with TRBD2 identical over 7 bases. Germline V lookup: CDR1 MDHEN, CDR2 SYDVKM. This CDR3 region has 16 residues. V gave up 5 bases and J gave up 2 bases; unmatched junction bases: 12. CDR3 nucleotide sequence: TGTGCCAGCAGTAAGGCGGGGGACTTTCTCACCTACGAGCAGTACTTC. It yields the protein CASSKAGDFLTYEQYF. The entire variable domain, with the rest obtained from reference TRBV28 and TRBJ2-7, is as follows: DVKVTQSSRYLVKRTGEKVFLECVQDMDHENMFWYRQDPGLGLRLIYFSYDVKMKEKGDIPEGYSVSREKKERFSLILESASTNQTSMYLCASSKAGDFLTYEQYFGPGTRLTVT.

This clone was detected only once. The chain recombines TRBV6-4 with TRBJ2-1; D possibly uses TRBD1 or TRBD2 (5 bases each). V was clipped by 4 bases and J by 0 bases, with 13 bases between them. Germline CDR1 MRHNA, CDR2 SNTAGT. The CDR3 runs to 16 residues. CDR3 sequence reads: CASSVAGASSYNEQFF. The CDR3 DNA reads TGTGCCAGCAGTGTCGCCGGGGCGAGCTCCTACAATGAGCAGTTCTTC.

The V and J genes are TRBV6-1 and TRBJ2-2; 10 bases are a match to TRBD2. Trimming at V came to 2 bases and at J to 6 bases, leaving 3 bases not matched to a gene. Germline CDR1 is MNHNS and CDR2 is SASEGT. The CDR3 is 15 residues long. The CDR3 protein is CASSELAGAAGELFF. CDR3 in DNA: TGTGCCAGCAGTGAACTAGCGGGAGCTGCCGGGGAGCTGTTTTTT.

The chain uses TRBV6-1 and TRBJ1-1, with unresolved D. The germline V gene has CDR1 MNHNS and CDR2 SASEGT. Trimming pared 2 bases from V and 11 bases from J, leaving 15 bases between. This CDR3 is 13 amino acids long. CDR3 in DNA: TGTGCCAGCAGTGAAAGCGGCCTACTCGGCGCTTTCTTT. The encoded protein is CASSESGLLGAFF.

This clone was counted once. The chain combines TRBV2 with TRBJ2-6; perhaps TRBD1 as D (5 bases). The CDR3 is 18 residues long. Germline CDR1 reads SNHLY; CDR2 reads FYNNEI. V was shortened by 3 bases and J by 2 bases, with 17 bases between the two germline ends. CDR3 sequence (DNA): TGTGCCAGCAGTGATCACTTCTCCGGCAGGGCTGGGGCCAACGTCCTGACTTTC. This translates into CASSDHFSGRAGANVLTF.

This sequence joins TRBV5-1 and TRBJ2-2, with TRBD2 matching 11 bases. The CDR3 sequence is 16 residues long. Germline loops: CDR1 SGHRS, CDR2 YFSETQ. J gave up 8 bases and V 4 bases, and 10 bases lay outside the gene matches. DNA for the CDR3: TGCGCCAGCAGCATCGGGACTAGCGGATCCGTGGGGGAGCTGTTTTTT. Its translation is CASSIGTSGSVGELFF.

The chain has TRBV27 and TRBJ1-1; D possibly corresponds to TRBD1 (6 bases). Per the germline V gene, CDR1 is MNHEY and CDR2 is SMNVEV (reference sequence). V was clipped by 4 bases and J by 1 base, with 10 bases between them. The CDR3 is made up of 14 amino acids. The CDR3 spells CASSSKGQNTEAFF. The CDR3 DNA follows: TGTGCCAGCAGTTCAAAGGGACAGAACACTGAAGCTTTCTTT.

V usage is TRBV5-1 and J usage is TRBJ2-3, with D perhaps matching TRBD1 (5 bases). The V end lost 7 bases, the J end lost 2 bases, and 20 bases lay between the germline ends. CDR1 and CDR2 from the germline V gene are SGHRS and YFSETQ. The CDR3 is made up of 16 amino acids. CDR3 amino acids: CASAANQGSHTDTQYF. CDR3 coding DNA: TGCGCCAGCGCGGCTAATCAGGGCTCCCACACAGATACGCAGTATTTT.

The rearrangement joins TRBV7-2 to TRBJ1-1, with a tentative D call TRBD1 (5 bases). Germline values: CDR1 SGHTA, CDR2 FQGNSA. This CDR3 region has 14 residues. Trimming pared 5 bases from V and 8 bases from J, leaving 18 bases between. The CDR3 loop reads CASSLGAATEEAFF. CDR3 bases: TGTGCCAGCAGCCTCGGCGCCGCGACAGAGGAAGCTTTCTTT. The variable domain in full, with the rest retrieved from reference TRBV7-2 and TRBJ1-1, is GAGVSQSPSNKVTEKGKDVELRCDPISGHTALYWYRQSLGQGLEFLIYFQGNSAPDKSGLPSDRFSAERTGGSVSTLTIQRTQQEDSAVYLCASSLGAATEEAFFGQGTRLTVV.

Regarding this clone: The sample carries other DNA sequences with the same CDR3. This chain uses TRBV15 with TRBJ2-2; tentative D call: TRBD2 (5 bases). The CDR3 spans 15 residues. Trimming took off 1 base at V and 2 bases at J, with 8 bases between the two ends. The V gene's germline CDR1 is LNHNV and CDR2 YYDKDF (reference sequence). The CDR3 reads CATSRAGLNTGELFF. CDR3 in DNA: TGTGCCACCAGCAGAGCCGGACTCAACACCGGGGAGCTGTTTTTT.

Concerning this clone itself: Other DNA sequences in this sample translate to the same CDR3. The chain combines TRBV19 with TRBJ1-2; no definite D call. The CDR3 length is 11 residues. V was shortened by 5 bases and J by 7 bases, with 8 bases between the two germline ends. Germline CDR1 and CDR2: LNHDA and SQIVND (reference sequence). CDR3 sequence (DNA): TGTGCCAGTAGTCCCGGGGTTGGCTACACCTTC. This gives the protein CASSPGVGYTF.